Below, one T cell receptor beta chain is given with its context. The CDR3 runs to 14 residues. Germline V gives CDR1 SGHTA, CDR2 FQGNSA. The V and J ends lost 6 bases and 2 bases respectively, with 12 bases between them. Amplification of TCR beta CDR3 regions was performed using RNA transcripts as template. Using the HTBI primer set, a first-round RT-PCR was run on the TCR CDR3. Using its own MiXCR run on the multiplex PCR reads, TCRdb lists one record per CDR3 protein. The sample holds hundreds of thousands of distinct CDR3 sequences, roughly 20% seen once. This record comes from a study of T cells in Graves' hyperthyroidism and ophthalmopathy.

The chain links TRBV7-2 to TRBJ2-3; D unresolved. The source material was blood. The receptor's source is a man aged 25 to 40 with Graves' ophthalmopathy. The CDR3 loop is CASRVTLFTDTQYF. As DNA, the CDR3 is TGTGCCAGCAGAGTTACTTTGTTCACAGATACGCAGTATTTT.